This is a list of T cell receptor beta chains from one sample in a study of T cell repertoires in cytomegalovirus infection. These TCRs are of unknown antigen specificity. TCRdb independently ran MiXCR on the reads; one entry per CDR3 protein. The table has about 500,000 distinct CDR3 sequences, around 30% seen once. Sequencing was performed on cultured PBMCs, taken from culture after CMV antigen stimulation. All receptors derive from a human donor in good health (CMV status not recorded). Some clones in this sample may be carry-over from other donors' samples. CDR3s include the opening cysteine and the closing phenylalanine or tryptophan. Fields, in order: clone size, V gene, D gene, J gene, CDR3 protein, CDR3 DNA. A D gene is named only where the DNA matches it firmly. Some rows have no size entry. The others give once, few or many, or a class for an expanded clone.

abundance: many
v_gene: TRBV7-8
d_gene: .
j_gene: TRBJ1-6
CDR3aa: CASSLERIGESPLHF
CDR3nt: TGTGCCAGCAGCTTAGAGCGAATTGGGGAATCACCCCTCCACTTT

abundance: .
v_gene: TRBV5-4
d_gene: TRBD2
j_gene: TRBJ2-3
CDR3aa: CASSAGTSGHWNTDTQYF
CDR3nt: TGTGCCAGCAGCGCAGGGACTAGCGGGCATTGGAACACAGATACGCAGTATTTT

abundance: .
v_gene: TRBV15
d_gene: .
j_gene: TRBJ1-3
CDR3aa: CATSRDRSGNTIYF
CDR3nt: TGTGCCACCAGCAGAGATAGATCTGGAAACACCATATATTTT

abundance: few
v_gene: TRBV11-3
d_gene: TRBD1
j_gene: TRBJ2-1
CDR3aa: CASSFRGRGTNEQFF
CDR3nt: TGTGCCAGCAGCTTCAGGGGGCGAGGTACCAATGAGCAGTTCTTC

abundance: medium-sized
v_gene: TRBV7-8
d_gene: TRBD2
j_gene: TRBJ2-1
CDR3aa: CASSSPEGLAVYNEQFF
CDR3nt: TGTGCCAGCAGCTCTCCGGAGGGACTAGCGGTTTACAATGAGCAGTTCTTC

abundance: .
v_gene: TRBV29-1
d_gene: .
j_gene: TRBJ1-1
CDR3aa: CSVEESGGTEAFF
CDR3nt: TGCAGCGTTGAGGAGAGTGGGGGCACTGAAGCTTTCTTT

abundance: .
v_gene: TRBV6-6
d_gene: .
j_gene: TRBJ1-5
CDR3aa: CASSFRQNSNQPQHF
CDR3nt: TGTGCCAGCAGTTTCCGACAGAATAGCAATCAGCCCCAGCATTTT

abundance: .
v_gene: TRBV19
d_gene: .
j_gene: TRBJ2-4
CDR3aa: CASSIREGAKNIQYF
CDR3nt: TGTGCCAGTAGTATTCGAGAGGGGGCCAAAAACATTCAGTACTTC

abundance: .
v_gene: TRBV10-3
d_gene: .
j_gene: TRBJ1-3
CDR3aa: CAISESRGAGNTIYF
CDR3nt: TGTGCCATCAGTGAGTCCCGTGGCGCTGGAAACACCATATATTTT

abundance: .
v_gene: TRBV5-8
d_gene: .
j_gene: TRBJ2-1
CDR3aa: CASSLGLMGSYNEQFF
CDR3nt: TGTGCCAGCAGCTTGGGGCTAATGGGCTCCTACAATGAGCAGTTCTTC

abundance: .
v_gene: TRBV28
d_gene: TRBD2
j_gene: TRBJ2-2
CDR3aa: CASTREGPYTGELFF
CDR3nt: TGTGCCAGCACCAGGGAGGGGCCATACACCGGGGAGCTGTTTTTT

abundance: .
v_gene: TRBV20-1
d_gene: .
j_gene: TRBJ2-1
CDR3aa: CSASGFLHNEQFF
CDR3nt: TGCAGTGCCAGCGGGTTTTTACACAATGAGCAGTTCTTC

abundance: few
v_gene: TRBV11-2
d_gene: .
j_gene: TRBJ2-1
CDR3aa: CASSLGGVLNRRNEQFF
CDR3nt: TGTGCCAGCAGCTTAGGAGGAGTCCTTAATCGGCGCAATGAGCAGTTCTTC

abundance: once
v_gene: TRBV5-8
d_gene: .
j_gene: TRBJ2-5
CDR3aa: CASSAIMGTQYF
CDR3nt: TGTGCCAGCAGCGCCATAATGGGGACCCAGTACTTC

abundance: .
v_gene: TRBV12-3/TRBV12-4
d_gene: TRBD1
j_gene: TRBJ2-2
CDR3aa: CASTEQGGNTGELFF
CDR3nt: TGTGCCAGCACAGAACAGGGGGGGAACACCGGGGAGCTGTTTTTT

abundance: .
v_gene: TRBV12-3/TRBV12-4
d_gene: .
j_gene: TRBJ1-1
CDR3aa: CASSLVMVWGDVNRRVTEAFF
CDR3nt: TGTGCCAGCAGTTTAGTTATGGTGTGGGGGGACGTCAACCGGCGGGTCACTGAAGCTTTCTTT

abundance: many
v_gene: TRBV30
d_gene: .
j_gene: TRBJ1-6
CDR3aa: CAWSVRSSPLHF
CDR3nt: TGTGCCTGGAGTGTACGTTCTTCACCCCTCCACTTT

abundance: .
v_gene: TRBV10-3
d_gene: .
j_gene: TRBJ2-2
CDR3aa: CAISARGQRHTGELFF
CDR3nt: TGTGCCATCAGCGCCCGAGGGCAGCGGCACACCGGGGAGCTGTTTTTT

abundance: few
v_gene: TRBV7-9
d_gene: .
j_gene: TRBJ1-2
CDR3aa: CASSSKGSYGYTF
CDR3nt: TGTGCCAGCAGCTCAAAGGGGAGCTATGGCTACACCTTC

abundance: few
v_gene: TRBV6-2/TRBV6-3
d_gene: .
j_gene: TRBJ2-1
CDR3aa: CASSTVGYNEQFF
CDR3nt: TGTGCCAGCAGTACGGTGGGTTACAATGAGCAGTTCTTC

abundance: many
v_gene: TRBV10-3
d_gene: .
j_gene: TRBJ2-2
CDR3aa: CAISDARGGGELFF
CDR3nt: TGTGCCATCAGTGATGCCAGGGGCGGCGGGGAGCTGTTTTTT

abundance: .
v_gene: TRBV19
d_gene: .
j_gene: TRBJ1-1
CDR3aa: CASSHQQATEAFF
CDR3nt: TGTGCCAGTAGTCACCAGCAGGCCACTGAAGCTTTCTTT

abundance: .
v_gene: TRBV19
d_gene: .
j_gene: TRBJ2-7
CDR3aa: CASSIFGTGSYEQYF
CDR3nt: TGTGCCAGTAGTATATTTGGGACGGGGTCCTACGAGCAGTACTTC

abundance: few
v_gene: TRBV6-1
d_gene: .
j_gene: TRBJ2-7
CDR3aa: CASKVTQSSYEQYF
CDR3nt: TGTGCCAGCAAAGTAACACAATCCTCCTACGAGCAGTACTTC

abundance: .
v_gene: TRBV27
d_gene: .
j_gene: TRBJ1-5
CDR3aa: CASRGYSNQPQHF
CDR3nt: TGTGCCAGCAGGGGGTATAGCAATCAGCCCCAGCATTTT

abundance: .
v_gene: TRBV6-2/TRBV6-3
d_gene: TRBD2
j_gene: TRBJ2-7
CDR3aa: CASSRLAGGTPYEQYF
CDR3nt: TGTGCCAGCAGTAGACTAGCGGGAGGAACCCCCTACGAGCAGTACTTC

abundance: few
v_gene: TRBV25-1
d_gene: .
j_gene: TRBJ1-6
CDR3aa: CASSVEGVGSPLHF
CDR3nt: TGTGCCAGCAGTGTGGAGGGGGTGGGGTCACCCCTCCACTTT

abundance: .
v_gene: TRBV19
d_gene: .
j_gene: TRBJ2-3
CDR3aa: CASSVMWSAGTDTQYF
CDR3nt: TGTGCCAGTAGCGTGATGTGGTCGGCGGGCACAGATACGCAGTATTTT

abundance: few
v_gene: TRBV5-1
d_gene: TRBD2
j_gene: TRBJ2-2
CDR3aa: CASSFGSSGSATTGELFF
CDR3nt: TGCGCCAGCAGCTTTGGGTCTAGCGGGAGTGCGACCACCGGGGAGCTGTTTTTT

abundance: .
v_gene: TRBV19
d_gene: .
j_gene: TRBJ1-2
CDR3aa: CASSNGGYGYTF
CDR3nt: TGTGCCAGTTCCAACGGGGGCTATGGCTACACCTTC

abundance: many
v_gene: TRBV7-2
d_gene: .
j_gene: TRBJ2-3
CDR3aa: CASSLRGDTDTQYF
CDR3nt: TGTGCCAGCAGCTTAAGAGGGGACACAGATACGCAGTATTTT

abundance: .
v_gene: TRBV7-2
d_gene: TRBD1
j_gene: TRBJ2-3
CDR3aa: CASRKTGGTDTQYF
CDR3nt: TGTGCCAGCAGGAAAACAGGGGGCACAGATACGCAGTATTTT

abundance: few
v_gene: TRBV20-1
d_gene: .
j_gene: TRBJ2-1
CDR3aa: CSARDAWVGQTYNEQFF
CDR3nt: TGCAGTGCTAGAGATGCTTGGGTAGGGCAGACTTACAATGAGCAGTTCTTC

abundance: few
v_gene: TRBV7-4
d_gene: .
j_gene: TRBJ2-5
CDR3aa: CASSLASGETQYF
CDR3nt: TGTGCCAGCAGCTTAGCCAGCGGTGAGACCCAGTACTTC

abundance: .
v_gene: TRBV7-2
d_gene: .
j_gene: TRBJ2-5
CDR3aa: CASSLGSSVQETQYF
CDR3nt: TGTGCCAGCAGCTTAGGTTCTAGCGTCCAAGAGACCCAGTACTTC

abundance: few
v_gene: TRBV6-1
d_gene: .
j_gene: TRBJ1-1
CDR3aa: CASSPRAFEAFF
CDR3nt: TGTGCCAGCAGTCCCCGGGCATTTGAAGCTTTCTTT

abundance: few
v_gene: TRBV6-2/TRBV6-3
d_gene: .
j_gene: TRBJ2-1
CDR3aa: CASRGSSYNEQFF
CDR3nt: TGTGCCAGTCGGGGGAGCTCCTACAATGAGCAGTTCTTC

abundance: .
v_gene: TRBV29-1
d_gene: .
j_gene: TRBJ1-1
CDR3aa: CSPWGGLGNTEAFF
CDR3nt: TGCAGCCCGTGGGGGGGGCTCGGGAACACTGAAGCTTTCTTT

abundance: .
v_gene: TRBV19
d_gene: .
j_gene: TRBJ2-3
CDR3aa: CASRPSGRPTTDTQYF
CDR3nt: TGTGCCAGTAGACCTTCGGGGCGACCTACCACAGATACGCAGTATTTT

abundance: few
v_gene: TRBV12-3/TRBV12-4
d_gene: .
j_gene: TRBJ1-2
CDR3aa: CASSDSYSYGYTF
CDR3nt: TGTGCCAGCAGTGACAGTTACTCATATGGCTACACCTTC

abundance: .
v_gene: TRBV9
d_gene: .
j_gene: TRBJ2-1
CDR3aa: CASSVAPSYNEQFF
CDR3nt: TGTGCCAGCAGCGTAGCGCCCTCCTACAATGAGCAGTTCTTC

abundance: few
v_gene: TRBV7-2
d_gene: TRBD2
j_gene: TRBJ2-5
CDR3aa: CASSLVFGGETQYF
CDR3nt: TGTGCCAGCAGCTTAGTTTTCGGGGGGGAGACCCAGTACTTC

abundance: .
v_gene: TRBV6-2/TRBV6-3
d_gene: .
j_gene: TRBJ2-1
CDR3aa: CASSEQGGGSYNEQFF
CDR3nt: TGTGCCAGCAGTGAACAGGGAGGGGGCTCCTACAATGAGCAGTTCTTC

abundance: .
v_gene: TRBV7-2
d_gene: .
j_gene: TRBJ2-1
CDR3aa: CASSLVHLYNEQFF
CDR3nt: TGTGCCAGCAGCTTAGTTCACCTCTACAATGAGCAGTTCTTC

abundance: .
v_gene: TRBV6-2/TRBV6-3
d_gene: .
j_gene: TRBJ2-5
CDR3aa: CASPTGRDSYQETQYF
CDR3nt: TGTGCCAGCCCTACAGGCCGGGACTCATACCAAGAGACCCAGTACTTC

abundance: few
v_gene: TRBV12-3/TRBV12-4
d_gene: TRBD1
j_gene: TRBJ1-2
CDR3aa: CASSPQGAHGYTF
CDR3nt: TGTGCCAGCAGTCCCCAGGGGGCGCATGGCTACACCTTC

abundance: few
v_gene: TRBV4-1
d_gene: .
j_gene: TRBJ2-5
CDR3aa: CASSRLLDQETQYF
CDR3nt: TGCGCCAGCAGCCGCCTGCTAGATCAAGAGACCCAGTACTTC

abundance: .
v_gene: TRBV6-1
d_gene: .
j_gene: TRBJ2-1
CDR3aa: CASRAESSYNEQFF
CDR3nt: TGTGCCAGCAGGGCGGAGAGCTCCTACAATGAGCAGTTCTTC